These 8 T cell receptor beta chains share one sample of origin, sequenced in a study of identical twins. TCRdb reprocessed the 5' RACE reads with MiXCR, giving one entry per CDR3 protein. The sample lists approximately 500,000 distinct CDR3 sequences, roughly a quarter seen once, with around 3% in the top ten. These records were also assigned to another study, of T cells expressing NK-cell markers.

Sample: CD4+ T cells sorted from blood. The source is a woman in her late teens or twenties in good health.

In this sample, this clonotype turned up once. The chain links TRBV4-1 to TRBJ2-2; the match to TRBD1 covers 8 bases. Germline CDR1 MGHRA, CDR2 YSYEKL. V lost 4 bases, J lost 7 bases, and 8 bases stayed unmatched. This CDR3 spans 15 amino acids. The CDR3 spells CASSRWDRRDGELFF. CDR3 in DNA: TGCGCCAGCAGCCGCTGGGACAGGCGGGACGGGGAGCTGTTTTTT.

The chain recombines TRBV27 with TRBJ1-5; D is possibly TRBD1 (6 bases). CDR1 MNHEY and CDR2 SMNVEV come from the germline V gene (reference sequence). V lost 6 bases and J lost 4, with 19 bases in between. The CDR3 length is 16 residues. CDR3 amino acids: CASSLRAGVGNQPQHF. DNA for the CDR3: TGTGCCAGCAGCCTGCGGGCAGGGGTAGGAAATCAGCCCCAGCATTTT.

The V call is TRBV4-3, the J call TRBJ2-7; 15 bases agree with TRBD2. The CDR3 sequence is 15 residues long. The V and J ends lost 9 bases and 4 bases, in that order; junction bases with no gene match: 7. Germline lookup yields CDR1 LGHNA and CDR2 YSLEER. CDR3 loop: CARYWTSGRGYEQYF. The CDR3, as DNA: TGCGCCAGGTATTGGACTAGCGGGAGGGGATACGAGCAGTACTTC.

The chain uses TRBV6-5 and TRBJ1-2; no definite D call. Germline V gene sequence: CDR1 MNHEY, CDR2 SVGAGI. The CDR3 loop spans 14 amino acids. The ends were cut back, 0 bases at V and 6 bases at J, with 11 bases in the middle. CDR3 residues: CASSYSTRAHGYTF. DNA for the CDR3: TGTGCCAGCAGTTACTCGACTAGGGCCCATGGCTACACCTTC.

CDR3 residues: CASTSQGRVFF. CDR3 sequence (DNA): TGTGCCAGCACTTCCCAAGGAAGGGTTTTCTTT. The chain couples TRBV12-3 or TRBV12-4 to TRBJ1-1, with unresolved D. Deletions cut 7 bases from V and 13 bases from J, with 16 bases between. The CDR3 is made up of 11 amino acids.

The chain has TRBV25-1 and TRBJ2-5; 8 nucleotides line up with TRBD2. CDR3 size: 14 residues. The V gene's germline CDR1 is MGHDK and CDR2 SYGVNS. Losses at the gene ends were 5 bases for V and 5 bases for J; bases not matched to a gene: 7. Written as DNA, the CDR3 is TGTGCCAGCAGTTCTCGGGGGGGCCGGGAGACCCAGTACTTC. Its translation: CASSSRGGRETQYF. The full variable domain, rest sourced from reference TRBV25-1 and TRBJ2-5, is EADIYQTPRYLVIGTGKKITLECSQTMGHDKMYWYQQDPGMELHLIHYSYGVNSTEKGDLSSESTVSRIRTEHFPLTLESARPSHTSQYLCASSSRGGRETQYFGPGTRLLVL.

This clonotype has just a few counts. J is TRBJ2-1 and V is TRBV2, with a weak D call TRBD2 (6 bases). The CDR3 spans 14 residues. Looked up from germline, CDR1 is SNHLY and CDR2 is FYNNEI. V was trimmed by 7 bases and J by 0 bases, leaving 10 bases between them. CDR3 residues: CASKTGSSYNEQFF. Written as DNA, the CDR3 is TGTGCCAGCAAAACCGGGAGCTCCTACAATGAGCAGTTCTTC.

The chain recombines TRBV15 with TRBJ2-1, with 7 bases fitting TRBD2. The CDR3 has 13 amino acids. Germline trimming cut 8 bases from V and 5 bases from J; bases unmatched to any gene: 6. Germline V lookup: CDR1 LNHNV, CDR2 YYDKDF (reference sequence). The CDR3 sequence is CATRLALNNEQFF. In DNA form, the CDR3 reads TGTGCCACCCGACTAGCCCTTAACAATGAGCAGTTCTTC.